This T cell receptor beta chain was obtained from a study of blood T cell repertoires in COVID-19. V shed 3 bases and J shed 4 bases, with 10 bases lying between them. The CDR3 spans 15 residues. CDR1 is MNHEY, CDR2 SMNVEV, per germline (reference sequence). TCRdb's table, derived via immunoSEQ multiplex PCR, lists solely in-frame clones and lacks some. The repertoire holds 200,000 to 300,000 clones, with approximately 86% as singletons. The TCR comes from a young woman who had recovered from COVID-19. This chain uses TRBV27 with TRBJ2-6; D is possibly TRBD2 (5 bases). Material for sequencing was PBMCs or T cells enriched from blood (not recorded which). The CDR3 is CASSFLGSGANVLTF. DNA for the CDR3: TGTGCCAGCAGTTTCTTGGGGAGCGGGGCCAACGTCCTGACTTTC.